The clone carrying this TCR beta chain was picked up a small number of times. Its antigen is not known. The CDR3 has 14 amino acids. Unmatched junction bases numbered 11, after V lost 6 bases and J lost 7 bases. The V gene's germline CDR1 is SQVTM and CDR2 ANQGSEA. cDNA synthesis used the whole RNA isolate, giving expressed TCRB sequences. Produced via immunoSEQ multiplex PCR; TCRdb's table is partial and in-frame only. The sample contains roughly 280,000 clones, approximately 24% of which appear only once. This sample was taken from a study of beta chain features in type 1 diabetes. Overall study: Across the samples, roughly 98 million sorted cells were examined in total.

Study-wide findings and caveats: Whether TCRB rearrangement is influenced by HLA type went unresolved here. There was a moderate but significant shortening of TCRB CDR3s in all four CD4+ subsets of Type 1 diabetes patients.

The rearrangement joins TRBV29-1 to TRBJ1-2, with 10 bases that match TRBD1. Sequencing was done on a sample of naive CD4+ T cells from blood. The source is a woman in her twenties or thirties with type 1 diabetes. The CDR3 here is CSVEMTGGGGGYTF. DNA of the CDR3: TGCAGCGTCGAAATGACAGGGGGCGGTGGTGGCTACACCTTC.